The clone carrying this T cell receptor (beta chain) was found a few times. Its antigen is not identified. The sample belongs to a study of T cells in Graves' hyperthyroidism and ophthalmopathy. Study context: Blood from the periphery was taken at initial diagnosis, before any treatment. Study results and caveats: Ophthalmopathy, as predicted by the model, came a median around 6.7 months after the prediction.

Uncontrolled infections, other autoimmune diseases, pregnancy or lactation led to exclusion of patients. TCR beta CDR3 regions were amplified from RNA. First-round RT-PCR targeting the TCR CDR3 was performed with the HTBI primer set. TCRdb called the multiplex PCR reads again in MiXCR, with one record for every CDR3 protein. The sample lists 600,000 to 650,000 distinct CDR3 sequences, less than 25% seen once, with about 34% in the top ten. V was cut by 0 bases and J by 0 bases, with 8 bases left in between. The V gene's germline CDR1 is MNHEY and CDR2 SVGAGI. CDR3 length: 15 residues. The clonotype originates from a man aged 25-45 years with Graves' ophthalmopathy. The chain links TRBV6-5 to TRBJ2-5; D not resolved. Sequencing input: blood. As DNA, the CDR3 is TGTGCCAGCAGTTACTCTAGACACCACCAAGAGACCCAGTACTTC. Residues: CASSYSRHHQETQYF.